The subject of this entry is one TCR beta chain. The antigen remains unidentified. The V gene end was trimmed by 3 bases and the J gene end by 5 bases; junction bases not matched to a gene: 7. This CDR3 region has 14 residues. Germline V gives CDR1 MNHNS, CDR2 SASEGT. The sample belongs to a study of shared clonotypes between healthy human individuals. Regarding the study as a whole: The study found lower generation probabilities in non-shared clonotypes than in those shared by all four donors.

In the naive CD8 group, cells lacked CD45RO and were positively selected for CCR7, so terminally differentiated effector memory CD45RA+ cells were left out. At the deep level, the assay was run. Clones were sequenced by immunoSEQ multiplex PCR, and TCRdb holds only the in-frame ones, with some missing. The sample holds roughly 1,800,000 clones, over 85% seen once. This chain links TRBV6-1 with TRBJ2-7; 7 bases are a match to TRBD1. The origin of this receptor is a man between 18 and 35 years old in good health. Sequenced input: naive CD8+ T cells sorted from blood. In DNA, the CDR3 is TGTGCCAGCAGTGATCTAGGGGGCTTCGACGAGCAGTACTTC. This encodes CASSDLGGFDEQYF.